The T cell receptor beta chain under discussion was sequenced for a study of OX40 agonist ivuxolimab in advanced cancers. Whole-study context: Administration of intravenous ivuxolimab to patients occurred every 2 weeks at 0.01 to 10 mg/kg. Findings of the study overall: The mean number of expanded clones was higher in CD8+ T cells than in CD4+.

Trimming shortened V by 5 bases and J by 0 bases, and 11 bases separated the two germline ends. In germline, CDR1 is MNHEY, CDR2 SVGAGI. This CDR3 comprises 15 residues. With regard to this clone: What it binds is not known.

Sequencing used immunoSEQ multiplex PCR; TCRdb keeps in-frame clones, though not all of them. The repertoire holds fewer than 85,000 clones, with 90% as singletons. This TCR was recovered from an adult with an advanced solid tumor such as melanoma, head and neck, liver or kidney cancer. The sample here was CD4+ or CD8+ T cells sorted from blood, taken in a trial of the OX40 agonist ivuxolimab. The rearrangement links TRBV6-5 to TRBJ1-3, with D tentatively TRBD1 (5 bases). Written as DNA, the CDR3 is TGTGCCAGCAGTCTCAGGGATAGCTCTGGAAACACCATATATTTT. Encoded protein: CASSLRDSSGNTIYF.